This entry features one T cell receptor (beta chain) sequence. The data derive from a study of blood T cell repertoires in COVID-19. Looked up from germline, CDR1 is KGHDR and CDR2 is SFDVKD. Trimming left V 7 bases short and J 7 bases short, with 8 bases between. This CDR3 is 11 amino acids long. This table comes from immunoSEQ multiplex PCR, and its TCRdb copy is limited to in-frame clones, with some not included. This sample yields 75,000 to 100,000 clones, of which approximately 77% are seen a single time; around 10% belongs to the top ten. The TCR sequence derives from a woman of 80 years or more with acute or convalescent COVID-19. V gene TRBV24-1 combines with J gene TRBJ2-3, with a weak D call TRBD1 (5 bases). Source material: peripheral blood. CDR3 sequence (DNA): TGTGCCACCAGCCAGGGTTATACGCAGTATTTT. It translates to CATSQGYTQYF.